This T cell receptor (beta chain) appears in the sequencing data of a study of beta chain features in type 1 diabetes. V dropped 6 bases and J dropped 3; count of bases not matched to a gene: 5. Germline CDR1 and CDR2: MGHDK and SYGVNS. The CDR3 has 14 residues. The study reverse transcribed the entire isolated RNA, so it sequenced expressed TCRB transcripts. Repertoires were generated with immunoSEQ multiplex PCR, while TCRdb's copy carries only in-frame clones and drops some. The sample carries more than 250,000 clones, roughly 13% recorded once. The study, taken as a whole, reports: VDJ junctions from type 1 diabetes patients carried fewer insertions and larger deletions. Shortening that was moderate but significant affected the TCRB CDR3s of Type 1 diabetes patients in all four CD4+ subsets.

This clone was observed a handful of times. Its antigen is still unknown. The source is a man aged 25-45 years with type 1 diabetes. The chain is built from TRBV25-1 and TRBJ2-7; 10 bases are a match to TRBD2. Sequenced sample: naive CD4+ T cells from blood. The CDR3: CASSPLAGVYEQYF. CDR3 nucleotides: TGTGCCAGCAGCCCCCTAGCGGGAGTCTACGAGCAGTACTTC.